A selection of T cell receptor beta chains follows, all from one sample in a study of T cell responses to AZD1222 COVID-19 vaccine. Measured with immunoSEQ multiplex PCR; TCRdb has only the in-frame clones, and not every one. The data hold more than 120,000 clones, with 90% to 95% observed a single time. The material sequenced was peripheral blood, taken on day 0 of AZD1222 vaccination. The receptors originated from an adult in good health. The CDR3 runs from the conserved cysteine through the conserved F or W. The order of the fields is V gene, J gene, D gene, clone size, CDR3 DNA, CDR3 protein. D genes are given only for firm matches. Rows may omit the clone size; those that give it use once, few, many or a size class.

v_gene: TRBV6-2/TRBV6-3; j_gene: TRBJ2-4; d_gene: .; abundance: few; CDR3nt: TGTGCCAGCAGTTCCCCGAGGGAAGCCAAAAACATTCAGTACTTC; CDR3aa: CASSSPREAKNIQYF
v_gene: TRBV10-1; j_gene: TRBJ2-7; d_gene: TRBD2; abundance: .; CDR3nt: TGCGCCAGCAGTGAGTCGATACTAGCGGGGACTTTCTACGAGCAGTACTTC; CDR3aa: CASSESILAGTFYEQYF
v_gene: TRBV6-5; j_gene: TRBJ2-7; d_gene: .; abundance: once; CDR3nt: TGTGCCAGCAGCCCCGACAGAGAACCCTCCTACGAGCAGTACTTC; CDR3aa: CASSPDREPSYEQYF
v_gene: TRBV7-2; j_gene: TRBJ2-5; d_gene: TRBD1; abundance: .; CDR3nt: TGTGCCAGCAGCTTAGCAGGACAGGCAGGAGAGACCCAGTACTTC; CDR3aa: CASSLAGQAGETQYF
v_gene: TRBV21-1; j_gene: TRBJ2-3; d_gene: .; abundance: .; CDR3nt: TGTGCCAGCAGCAAAGGGCCTAGCGGGAGGGCCTTGAATACGCAGTATTTT; CDR3aa: CASSKGPSGRALNTQYF
v_gene: TRBV5-1; j_gene: TRBJ2-1; d_gene: TRBD1; abundance: .; CDR3nt: TGCGCCAGCAGCCTATACAGGGGAGATCTGTTCTTC; CDR3aa: CASSLYRGDLFF
v_gene: TRBV30; j_gene: TRBJ1-2; d_gene: .; abundance: .; CDR3nt: TGTGCCTGGAGTCCCAACCCCGGACATGATGGCTACACCTTC; CDR3aa: CAWSPNPGHDGYTF
v_gene: TRBV6-1; j_gene: TRBJ2-7; d_gene: TRBD1; abundance: .; CDR3nt: TGTGCCAGCAGTGAAGGACAGGGTCTTGAGGAGCAGTACTTC; CDR3aa: CASSEGQGLEEQYF
v_gene: TRBV28; j_gene: TRBJ2-7; d_gene: .; abundance: .; CDR3nt: TGTGCCAGCAGTTTCCCAAGCGGTAACTACGAGCAGTACTTC; CDR3aa: CASSFPSGNYEQYF
v_gene: TRBV5-1; j_gene: TRBJ2-7; d_gene: TRBD2; abundance: .; CDR3nt: TGCGCCAGCAGCCTGGGGACTAGCGGCTACGAGCAGTACTTC; CDR3aa: CASSLGTSGYEQYF
v_gene: TRBV23-1; j_gene: TRBJ2-3; d_gene: .; abundance: .; CDR3nt: TGCGCCAGCAGTCAAACCCGTCAGGGTCCATTAGGAGATACGCAGTATTTT; CDR3aa: CASSQTRQGPLGDTQYF
v_gene: TRBV6-5; j_gene: TRBJ2-5; d_gene: .; abundance: .; CDR3nt: TGTGCCAGCAGTTACTATAGACCCCAAGAGACCCAGTACTTC; CDR3aa: CASSYYRPQETQYF
v_gene: TRBV2; j_gene: TRBJ1-4; d_gene: .; abundance: .; CDR3nt: TGTGCCAGCAGGGTACGGGAAAAACTGTTTTTT; CDR3aa: CASRVREKLFF
v_gene: TRBV7-2; j_gene: TRBJ1-6; d_gene: .; abundance: .; CDR3nt: TGTGCCAGCAGCTTAGATCAACAAGGGTATTCACCCCTCCACTTT; CDR3aa: CASSLDQQGYSPLHF
v_gene: TRBV18; j_gene: TRBJ1-3; d_gene: .; abundance: .; CDR3nt: TGTGCCAGCTCACATTCTCGGGATCCCTCGGGAAACACCATATATTTT; CDR3aa: CASSHSRDPSGNTIYF
v_gene: TRBV6-1; j_gene: TRBJ2-1; d_gene: TRBD2; abundance: .; CDR3nt: TGTGCCAGCAGTGCCCCACTAGCGGGGGGCCTTAGTGGGAGTTACAATGAGCAGTTCTTC; CDR3aa: CASSAPLAGGLSGSYNEQFF
v_gene: TRBV7-8; j_gene: TRBJ1-5; d_gene: .; abundance: .; CDR3nt: TGTGCCAGCAGCTTAGCGATGGACACCCAGCATTTT; CDR3aa: CASSLAMDTQHF
v_gene: TRBV6-2/TRBV6-3; j_gene: TRBJ2-2; d_gene: .; abundance: once; CDR3nt: TGTGCCAGCAGTCAGACTGCGAACACCGGGGAGCTGTTTTTT; CDR3aa: CASSQTANTGELFF
v_gene: TRBV19; j_gene: TRBJ1-4; d_gene: .; abundance: .; CDR3nt: TGTGCCAGTAGTGCGGGAGGCGCAACTAATGAAAAACTGTTTTTT; CDR3aa: CASSAGGATNEKLFF
v_gene: TRBV7-6; j_gene: TRBJ1-2; d_gene: .; abundance: .; CDR3nt: TGTGCCAGCAGCCCGGGACATAACGGCTATGGCTACACCTTC; CDR3aa: CASSPGHNGYGYTF
v_gene: TRBV4-2; j_gene: TRBJ1-2; d_gene: TRBD1; abundance: .; CDR3nt: TGTGCCAGCAGCCAAGATGGGAACTACAGGGGAAGCGGCTACACCTTC; CDR3aa: CASSQDGNYRGSGYTF
v_gene: TRBV5-8; j_gene: TRBJ2-7; d_gene: .; abundance: .; CDR3nt: TGTGCCAGCAGCCGATTAGACAGAGAAGGTTACGAGCAGTACTTC; CDR3aa: CASSRLDREGYEQYF
v_gene: TRBV4-2; j_gene: TRBJ2-3; d_gene: TRBD2; abundance: .; CDR3nt: TGTGCCAGCAGCCAAGACTTGGCGGGAGGGCAGTCTAGCACAGATACGCAGTATTTT; CDR3aa: CASSQDLAGGQSSTDTQYF
v_gene: TRBV20-1; j_gene: TRBJ2-7; d_gene: .; abundance: .; CDR3nt: TGCAGCCCGATGGCAGGCGACGAGCAGTACTTC; CDR3aa: CSPMAGDEQYF
v_gene: TRBV18; j_gene: TRBJ2-3; d_gene: .; abundance: .; CDR3nt: TGTGCCAGCTCGGACACAGATACGCAGTATTTT; CDR3aa: CASSDTDTQYF
v_gene: TRBV20-1; j_gene: TRBJ1-1; d_gene: .; abundance: .; CDR3nt: TGCAGTGGGCAGGGCGAAACTGAAGCTTTCTTT; CDR3aa: CSGQGETEAFF
v_gene: TRBV7-9; j_gene: TRBJ1-2; d_gene: .; abundance: .; CDR3nt: TGTGCCAGCAGCTTTGGTCAAGGCCAAAGACCTTATGGCTACACCTTC; CDR3aa: CASSFGQGQRPYGYTF
v_gene: TRBV30; j_gene: TRBJ2-1; d_gene: .; abundance: .; CDR3nt: TGTGCCTGGGAGGGTGCCCCGAGCTCCTACAATGAGCAGTTCTTC; CDR3aa: CAWEGAPSSYNEQFF
v_gene: TRBV7-8; j_gene: TRBJ2-5; d_gene: .; abundance: .; CDR3nt: TGTGCCAGCAGCTTAGGGCCACGCGTGGAGACCCAGTACTTC; CDR3aa: CASSLGPRVETQYF
v_gene: TRBV19; j_gene: TRBJ1-1; d_gene: TRBD1; abundance: .; CDR3nt: TGTGCCAGTAGTATAACGACAGGGTTTTCCACTGAAGCTTTCTTT; CDR3aa: CASSITTGFSTEAFF
v_gene: TRBV6-2/TRBV6-3; j_gene: TRBJ1-6; d_gene: TRBD1; abundance: once; CDR3nt: TGTGCCAGCAGCCGCATCCTTGGGACAGGAAATTCACCCCTCCACTTT; CDR3aa: CASSRILGTGNSPLHF